Each of the 29 T cell receptor beta chains below was sequenced from the same sample in a study of a mutant IDH1 vaccine in newly diagnosed glioma. These TCRs' antigens remain unknown. Sequenced by immunoSEQ multiplex PCR; TCRdb stores in-frame clones only, minus some. The sample holds approximately 60,000 clones, less than 85% seen once. Time point indicated: week 5, during vaccination. Vaccinated patients received 300 ug of mutant IDH1 20-mer peptide per dose, with topical imiquimod. The sample was PBMCs, taken from a glioma patient whose treatment included an IDH1 peptide vaccine. The receptors shown here come from a woman in her late teens or twenties with glioma. Some clones in this sample may be carry-over from other donors' samples.

The rearrangement links TRBV5-1 to TRBJ1-1; D gene ambiguous. Germline V lookup: CDR1 SGHRS, CDR2 YFSETQ. Trimming took 0 bases from V and 3 from J, leaving 9 bases between them. The CDR3 loop spans 14 amino acids. The CDR3 coding sequence is TGCGCCAGCAGCTTGGAGGGCGGGGACACTGAAGCTTTCTTT. Translated, it gives CASSLEGGDTEAFF. Looking up the rest from reference TRBV5-1 and TRBJ1-1 gives the full variable domain: KAGVTQTPRYLIKTRGQQVTLSCSPISGHRSVSWYQQTPGQGLQFLFEYFSETQRNKGNFPGRFSGRQFSNSRSEMNVSTLELGDSALYLCASSLEGGDTEAFFGQGTRLTVV.

The chain uses TRBV5-1 and TRBJ2-1; D is unresolved. Germline lookup yields CDR1 SGHRS and CDR2 YFSETQ. The V end lost 0 bases, the J end lost 10 bases, and 14 bases lay between the germline ends. The CDR3 is 14 residues long. DNA for the CDR3: TGCGCCAGCAGCTTGGAGTGGCTTATAGGGGAGCAGTTCTTC. Protein: CASSLEWLIGEQFF.

This chain connects TRBV18 to TRBJ2-7; the match to TRBD1 covers 9 bases. CDR1 KGHSH and CDR2 LQKENI come from the germline V gene. J gave up 3 bases and V 3 bases, and 9 bases lay outside the gene matches. The CDR3 consists of 16 residues. CDR3 coding DNA: TGTGCCAGCTCACCCCCATCCGGGACAGGGATCTACGAGCAGTACTTC. Amino acid sequence: CASSPPSGTGIYEQYF.

The rearrangement links TRBV13 to TRBJ2-3, with a possible D match to TRBD2 (5 bases). Trimming removed 4 bases from V and 2 bases from J, with 19 bases in between. The length of the CDR3 is 17 residues. Germline V lookup: CDR1 PRHDT, CDR2 FYEKMQ (reference sequence). In DNA, the CDR3 is TGTGCCAGCAGCTCGCTTGGCCGGCTAGCAACCACAGATACGCAGTATTTT. This gives the protein CASSSLGRLATTDTQYF.

This sequence joins TRBV7-9 and TRBJ2-4; D is unclear. The CDR3 is made up of 12 amino acids. Germline assignment: CDR1 SEHNR and CDR2 FQNEAQ (reference sequence). Trimming pared 5 bases from V and 15 bases from J, leaving 17 bases between. The CDR3 here is CASSPPNSEPYF. CDR3 nucleotides: TGTGCCAGCAGCCCACCGAACAGCGAACCGTACTTC. Supplemented by reference TRBV7-9 and TRBJ2-4, the full variable domain reads DTGVSQNPRHKITKRGQNVTFRCDPISEHNRLYWYRQTLGQGPEFLTYFQNEAQLEKSRLLSDRFSAERPKGSFSTLEIQRTEQGDSAMYLCASSPPNSEPYFGAGTRLSVL.

With regard to this clone: The junction departs from the called germline gene at one end, perhaps through a read error. V gene TRBV5-1 combines with J gene TRBJ2-7; TRBD1 is a possible D gene (6 bases). CDR3 length: 13 residues. Germline V gene sequence: CDR1 SGHRS, CDR2 YFSETQ. The CDR3 protein is CASRLDRNYEQYF. CDR3 DNA: TGCGCCAGCAGATTGGACAGAAACTACGAGCAGTACTTC.

On this clone itself: Since no conserved phenylalanine or tryptophan closes the CDR3, a read error is the likely cause. The rearrangement links TRBV29-1 to TRBJ1-1; 7 bases fit TRBD1. V gave up 5 bases and J gave up 11 bases; unmatched junction bases: 20. In germline, CDR1 is SQVTM, CDR2 ANQGSEA. CDR3 length: 15 amino acids. CDR3 region: CSVFVGGGQGNLAFL. CDR3 in DNA: TGCAGCGTTTTTGTGGGAGGGGGCCAGGGGAATTTGGCTTTCCTT.

The chain joins TRBV6-4 to TRBJ2-3, with 8 nucleotides matching TRBD2. The CDR3 is made up of 15 amino acids. V shed 0 bases, J shed 1 base, and the junction held 0 bases outside the gene matches. Germline values: CDR1 MRHNA, CDR2 SNTAGT. The CDR3 sequence: CASSDSRGGTDTQYF. CDR3 DNA sequence: TGTGCCAGCAGTGACTCGCGGGGGGGCACAGATACGCAGTATTTT.

The chain uses TRBV9 and TRBJ1-1, with 11 nucleotides matching TRBD1. The germline gives CDR1 SGDLS, CDR2 YYNGEE. J gave up 1 base and V 2 bases, and 7 bases lay outside the gene matches. The CDR3 has 17 amino acids. CDR3 sequence: CASSVGDRGNRNTEAFF. The CDR3 nucleotides are TGTGCCAGCAGCGTGGGGGACAGGGGGAATCGGAACACTGAAGCTTTCTTT. The variable domain in full, completed from reference TRBV9 and TRBJ1-1, reads DSGVTQTPKHLITATGQRVTLRCSPRSGDLSVYWYQQSLDQGLQFLIQYYNGEERAKGNILERFSAQQFPDLHSELNLSSLELGDSALYFCASSVGDRGNRNTEAFFGQGTRLTVV.

The chain combines TRBV7-9 with TRBJ2-7; maybe TRBD1 (5 bases). CDR3 length equals 14 residues. Germline assignment: CDR1 SEHNR and CDR2 FQNEAQ (reference sequence). V was clipped by 8 bases and J by 3 bases, with 17 bases between them. The DNA of the CDR3 is TGTGCCAGCGGACCTAAAGACAGATTCTACGAGCAGTACTTC. This translates into CASGPKDRFYEQYF.

This chain uses TRBV6-1 with TRBJ1-5; maybe TRBD1 (6 bases). The germline gives CDR1 MNHNS, CDR2 SASEGT. V was shortened by 5 bases and J by 7 bases, with 12 bases between the two germline ends. The CDR3 runs to 13 residues. DNA of the CDR3: TGTGCCAGCAGTAGGTCAGGGGCCCAGCCCCAGCATTTT. This sequence encodes CASSRSGAQPQHF.

The chain recombines TRBV7-9 with TRBJ2-7, with 8 bases matching TRBD1. The CDR3 is 16 amino acids. Germline V gives CDR1 SEHNR, CDR2 FQNEAQ (reference sequence). Germline trimming cut 5 bases from V and 1 base from J; bases unmatched to any gene: 10. The DNA of the CDR3 is TGTGCCAGCAGCCGTCAGACAGGGGCACTGTCCTACGAGCAGTACTTC. This encodes CASSRQTGALSYEQYF.

This chain links TRBV5-4 with TRBJ2-1; D not certain. The length of the CDR3 is 13 residues. Trimming took 1 base from V and 4 from J, leaving 6 bases between them. CDR1 is SGHNT and CDR2 is YYREEE in the germline V gene (reference sequence). CDR3 bases: TGTGCCAGCAGCTTGACAAGTTACAATGAGCAGTTCTTC. It specifies CASSLTSYNEQFF.

The chain uses TRBV25-1 and TRBJ1-2; a possible D gene is TRBD1 (5 bases). Per the germline V gene, CDR1 is MGHDK and CDR2 is SYGVNS. The CDR3 has 14 amino acids. Trimming removed 4 bases at V and 8 bases at J, with 17 bases between. CDR3 protein: CASSGGLSLGGYTF. The CDR3 nucleotides read TGTGCCAGCAGTGGGGGCCTTTCCCTGGGGGGCTACACCTTC.

The gene calls are TRBV6-5 and TRBJ2-7; unclear D gene. V gave up 2 bases and J gave up 3 bases, with 8 bases separating them. Germline CDR1 reads MNHEY; CDR2 reads SVGAGI. This CDR3 region has 13 residues. The CDR3: CASSYDPIYEQYF. The CDR3 DNA sequence: TGTGCCAGCAGTTACGACCCTATCTACGAGCAGTACTTC.

This clone was counted a few times. V is TRBV10-1 and J is TRBJ1-3; the D is unclear. V was shortened by 5 bases and J by 4 bases, with 9 bases between the two germline ends. The CDR3 covers 13 residues. Per the germline V gene, CDR1 is WNHNN and CDR2 is SYGVQD (reference sequence). The CDR3 reads CASSIRGGNTIYF. DNA of the CDR3: TGCGCCAGCAGTATTAGAGGAGGAAACACCATATATTTT.

The rearrangement links TRBV30 to TRBJ2-7; no firm D call. CDR1 GTSNPN and CDR2 SVGIG come from the germline V gene (reference sequence). The CDR3 totals 12 residues. Deletions cut 3 bases from V and 0 bases from J, with 6 bases between. CDR3 bases: TGTGCCTGGAGAGGTATCTCCTACGAGCAGTACTTC. It translates to CAWRGISYEQYF.

Worth noting for this clone: The same CDR3 is also encoded by other DNA sequences in this sample. The V call is TRBV20-1, the J call TRBJ2-1; D gene unclear. This CDR3 has 11 amino acids. Trimming left V 1 base short and J 3 bases short, with 1 base between. Germline V gives CDR1 DFQATT, CDR2 SNEGSKA (reference sequence). CDR3 sequence reads: CSARGYNEQFF. In nucleotides, the CDR3 is TGCAGTGCTAGAGGCTACAATGAGCAGTTCTTC.

The chain employs TRBV6-6 and TRBJ2-7, with D perhaps being TRBD1 or TRBD2 (7 bases each). This CDR3 spans 14 amino acids. V was cut by 7 bases and J by 4 bases, with 17 bases left in between. The V gene's germline CDR1 is MNHNY and CDR2 SVGAGI (reference sequence). The CDR3 here is CASNKRDSEYEQYF. In DNA form, the CDR3 reads TGTGCCAGCAACAAGCGGGACAGTGAGTACGAGCAGTACTTC.

In its sample, this clone was seen once. The chain has TRBV5-4 and TRBJ1-1; D ambiguous. In germline, CDR1 is SGHNT, CDR2 YYREEE (reference sequence). V lost 0 bases and J 1 base, leaving 10 bases between the germline ends. The CDR3 contains 15 residues. CDR3 amino acids: CASSLEIQRNTEAFF. CDR3 nucleotides: TGTGCCAGCAGCTTGGAAATCCAAAGGAACACTGAAGCTTTCTTT.

The V gene is TRBV19, the J gene TRBJ2-6; D is ambiguous. The CDR3 has 15 residues. V lost 4 bases to trimming and J lost 1 base, with 8 bases between them. CDR1 and CDR2 from the germline V gene are LNHDA and SQIVND (reference sequence). The CDR3 bases are TGTGCCAGTAGTACTGGGTGGTCTGGGGCCAACGTCCTGACTTTC. Protein: CASSTGWSGANVLTF.

This chain connects TRBV5-1 to TRBJ2-5; TRBD1 aligns across 8 bases. This CDR3 has 18 amino acids. V trimming: 5 bases; J trimming: 2 bases; junction bases outside the gene matches: 17. Germline CDR1 SGHRS, CDR2 YFSETQ. The CDR3, as DNA: TGCGCCAGCAGGACAGGCGGGACCTTAACAGGGGGGCAAGAGACCCAGTACTTC. Residues: CASRTGGTLTGGQETQYF.

V usage is TRBV2 and J usage is TRBJ2-7, with D maybe TRBD2 (5 bases). The germline gives CDR1 SNHLY, CDR2 FYNNEI. V was trimmed by 5 bases and J by 7 bases, leaving 18 bases between them. This CDR3 has 14 amino acids. The CDR3 region is CASSSALAAKEQYF. The CDR3 bases are TGTGCCAGCAGTAGCGCTCTAGCCGCTAAGGAGCAGTACTTC.

This clone was recorded once. The gene calls are TRBV7-9 and TRBJ1-3; no definite D call. This CDR3 is built from 16 residues. The germline V gene has CDR1 SEHNR and CDR2 FQNEAQ (reference sequence). V was trimmed by 2 bases and J by 0 bases, leaving 11 bases between them. The CDR3 sequence is CASSLIGLNSGNTIYF. In DNA, the CDR3 is TGTGCCAGCAGCTTAATAGGACTGAACTCTGGAAACACCATATATTTT. Based on the CDR3 plus reference TRBV7-9 and TRBJ1-3, the full variable domain is DTGVSQNPRHKITKRGQNVTFRCDPISEHNRLYWYRQTLGQGPEFLTYFQNEAQLEKSRLLSDRFSAERPKGSFSTLEIQRTEQGDSAMYLCASSLIGLNSGNTIYFGEGSWLTVV.

This clone was recorded only once. A junction end diverges from the germline sequence, so it may reflect a read error. V is TRBV10-3 and J is TRBJ2-1; the match to TRBD2 covers 7 bases. Germline loops: CDR1 ENHRY, CDR2 SYGVKD. The CDR3 runs 15 residues. CDR3 nucleotides: TGTGCCATCAATGAGGGAGGGGTATCCTACAATGAGCAGTTCTTC. This gives the protein CAINEGGVSYNEQFF.

This rearrangement joins TRBV7-9 to TRBJ1-4; D is ambiguous. CDR1 SEHNR and CDR2 FQNEAQ come from the germline V gene (reference sequence). This CDR3 spans 14 amino acids. Trimming took 4 bases from V and 4 from J, leaving 10 bases between them. CDR3 in amino acids: CASSYFRDNEKLFF. In DNA form, the CDR3 reads TGTGCCAGCAGCTACTTTCGGGATAATGAAAAACTGTTTTTT.

The chain uses TRBV5-6 and TRBJ2-2, with TRBD2 matching over 8 bases. The junction had 10 bases not matched to a gene; V was cut back by 3 bases and J by 3 bases. The CDR3 covers 17 residues. Per the germline V gene, CDR1 is SGHDT and CDR2 is YYEEEE. The CDR3 protein is CASSYPGGGAHTGELFF. The CDR3 nucleotides read TGTGCCAGCAGCTACCCGGGGGGGGGCGCGCACACCGGGGAGCTGTTTTTT.

The V gene is TRBV6-5, the J gene TRBJ2-5; D remains ambiguous. The ends were cut back, 2 bases at V and 2 bases at J, with 6 bases in the middle. Germline V gene sequence: CDR1 MNHEY, CDR2 SVGAGI. This CDR3 spans 13 amino acids. The CDR3 coding sequence is TGTGCCAGCAGTTACCAGTCTCAAGAGACCCAGTACTTC. Protein: CASSYQSQETQYF.

The V call is TRBV6-1, the J call TRBJ1-1; possible D gene TRBD1, 5 bases. From germline, CDR1 is MNHNS and CDR2 SASEGT. With 10 bases removed from V and 1 base from J, the gap between germline ends came to 16 bases. The CDR3 has 14 residues. The CDR3 DNA reads TGTGCCACCCAAACCGGGACCTCGAACACTGAAGCTTTCTTT. Translating it yields CATQTGTSNTEAFF.